These 18 T cell receptor beta chains share one sample of origin, sequenced in a study of T-cell memory formation after mild COVID-19. MiXCR was run by TCRdb on the 5' RACE reads, yielding one entry per CDR3 protein. The data hold 120,000 to 150,000 distinct CDR3 sequences, with under 25% observed a single time. Input material: PBMCs or a T cell subset sorted from them (not recorded which). These receptors all come from an adult woman who had mild COVID-19 (a few samples of this study predate the infection). Cell type and time point are not known.

This clonotype was found a few times. The chain couples TRBV20-1 to TRBJ2-7, with D possibly being TRBD2 (6 bases). Per the germline V gene, CDR1 is DFQATT and CDR2 is SNEGSKA (reference sequence). V was clipped by 5 bases and J by 0 bases, with 20 bases between them. The CDR3 has 16 residues. CDR3 in amino acids: CSALKTSGETSYEQYF. In nucleotides, the CDR3 is TGCAGTGCTCTGAAGACCTCGGGAGAAACCTCCTACGAGCAGTACTTC.

This clonotype turned up a few times. V usage is TRBV7-2 and J usage is TRBJ1-1; no clear D gene. Trimming stripped 6 bases from V and 6 bases from J, with 17 bases between. CDR1 SGHTA and CDR2 FQGNSA come from the germline V gene. The CDR3 runs to 14 residues. In nucleotides, the CDR3 is TGTGCCAGCAGACCCCGTACGGCCGCCTCTGAAGCTTTCTTT. Residues: CASRPRTAASEAFF.

This clonotype was seen repeatedly, ten times or more. This chain joins TRBV20-1 and TRBJ2-5; D unresolved. V lost 1 base and J 2 bases, leaving 8 bases between the germline ends. Germline lookup yields CDR1 DFQATT and CDR2 SNEGSKA (reference sequence). The CDR3 spans 13 residues. This chain's CDR3 is CSARVQSQETQYF. The CDR3, as DNA: TGCAGTGCTAGAGTCCAGTCTCAAGAGACCCAGTACTTC.

The chain employs TRBV9 and TRBJ2-1, with TRBD2 matching over 8 bases. CDR3 length: 16 residues. CDR1 SGDLS and CDR2 YYNGEE come from the germline V gene. V lost 0 bases to trimming and J lost 5 bases; unmatched junction nucleotides: 7. CDR3 coding DNA: TGTGCCAGCAGCGTAGCGGGAGGGCCACCTAACAATGAGCAGTTCTTC. Encoded protein: CASSVAGGPPNNEQFF.

V and J are TRBV6-1 and TRBJ1-5; 9 bases are a match to TRBD1. The CDR3 sequence is 15 residues long. Germline V gives CDR1 MNHNS, CDR2 SASEGT. V was pared by 7 bases and J by 4 bases, with 8 bases of the junction left unmatched. CDR3 DNA sequence: TGTGCCAGCACTCTAGGACAGGGGAAGAATCAGCCCCAGCATTTT. Its translation is CASTLGQGKNQPQHF.

This clonotype was seen a few times. This chain links TRBV20-1 with TRBJ2-7; D not resolved. CDR1 is DFQATT, CDR2 SNEGSKA, per germline (reference sequence). This CDR3 is built from 12 residues. V was cut by 6 bases and J by 6 bases, with 15 bases left in between. CDR3 nucleotide sequence: TGCAGTGCAATCCCCATTGCCCGCGAGCAGTACTTC. This translates into CSAIPIAREQYF.

This chain joins TRBV18 and TRBJ2-3; D not certain. V was clipped by 5 bases and J by 0 bases, with 6 bases between them. From germline, CDR1 is KGHSH and CDR2 LQKENI. This CDR3 is built from 13 residues. CDR3 nucleotides: TGTGCCAGCTCAACCCAGAGCACAGATACGCAGTATTTT. Protein: CASSTQSTDTQYF. Full variable domain (missing parts from reference TRBV18 and TRBJ2-3): NAGVMQNPRHLVRRRGQEARLRCSPMKGHSHVYWYRQLPEEGLKFMVYLQKENIIDESGMPKERFSAEFPKEGPSILRIQQVVRGDSAAYFCASSTQSTDTQYFGPGTRLTVL.

The genes are TRBV7-2 and TRBJ2-3; TRBD1 matches at 9 bases. After removal of 5 bases from V and 6 bases from J, the junction contained 15 bases not matched to a gene. The CDR3 totals 17 residues. Germline V gene sequence: CDR1 SGHTA, CDR2 FQGNSA. The chain's CDR3 is CASSQTPGTGISDTQYF. The CDR3 DNA reads as TGTGCCAGCAGCCAAACTCCCGGGACAGGGATAAGTGATACGCAGTATTTT.

This chain links TRBV5-1 with TRBJ1-2; D not certain. This CDR3 is built from 14 residues. Trimming took 4 bases from V and 8 from J, leaving 18 bases between them. Germline CDR1 reads SGHRS; CDR2 reads YFSETQ. The CDR3 loop reads CASSPDGGIGGYTF. For the CDR3, the DNA is TGCGCCAGCAGCCCGGATGGAGGGATCGGCGGCTACACCTTC.

The gene calls are TRBV2 and TRBJ2-2, with 7 bases fitting TRBD2. The CDR3 consists of 14 residues. The germline V gene has CDR1 SNHLY and CDR2 FYNNEI. The ends lost 6 bases at V and 4 bases at J; junction bases unmatched: 5. CDR3 residues: CASRGEGSTGELFF. CDR3 DNA: TGTGCCAGCAGGGGGGAGGGCTCCACCGGGGAGCTGTTTTTT.

The chain combines TRBV18 with TRBJ1-5; TRBD1 might be the D (6 bases). V lost 6 bases and J lost 3, with 12 bases in between. CDR1 KGHSH and CDR2 LQKENI come from the germline V gene. The CDR3 runs 14 residues. CDR3 loop: CASSPTGNNQPQHF. As DNA, the CDR3 is TGTGCCAGCTCCCCTACAGGGAACAATCAGCCCCAGCATTTT.

The chain joins TRBV7-3 to TRBJ2-3; 7 nucleotides match TRBD2. The CDR3 has 15 residues. CDR1 and CDR2 (germline): SGHTA, FQGTGA. Trimming at V came to 5 bases and at J to 2 bases, leaving 7 bases not matched to a gene. CDR3 region: CASSRSGFYTDTQYF. The CDR3 nucleotides are TGTGCCAGCAGCCGTAGCGGGTTTTACACAGATACGCAGTATTTT. Supplemented by reference TRBV7-3 and TRBJ2-3, the full variable domain reads GAGVSQTPSNKVTEKGKYVELRCDPISGHTALYWYRQSLGQGPEFLIYFQGTGAADDSGLPNDRFFAVRPEGSVSTLKIQRTERGDSAVYLCASSRSGFYTDTQYFGPGTRLTVL.

V usage is TRBV7-2 and J usage is TRBJ2-1; 11 nucleotides line up with TRBD1. CDR1 is SGHTA, CDR2 FQGNSA, per germline. This CDR3 has 16 residues. The ends lost 5 bases at V and 7 bases at J; junction bases unmatched: 10. The CDR3 nucleotides are TGTGCCAGCAGCAGATTCGGACAGGGGGCGAATAATGAGCAGTTCTTC. As protein: CASSRFGQGANNEQFF.

The gene calls are TRBV3-1 and TRBJ2-7; no firm D call. The V end lost 6 bases, the J end lost 1 base, and 13 bases lay between the germline ends. This CDR3 has 14 amino acids. Germline V gene sequence: CDR1 LGHDT, CDR2 YNNKEL (reference sequence). CDR3 region: CASRDATRSYEQYF. CDR3 nucleotides: TGTGCCAGCAGGGACGCCACAAGGTCCTACGAGCAGTACTTC.

This clonotype is deemed medium-sized (0.01 to 0.1%). The rearrangement uses TRBV5-1 and TRBJ1-6, with D possibly matching TRBD1 (5 bases). Looked up from germline, CDR1 is SGHRS and CDR2 is YFSETQ. Trimming took off 3 bases at V and 5 bases at J, with 9 bases between the two ends. The CDR3 spans 14 residues. The CDR3 DNA is TGCGCCAGCAGCTCGGGACGAGATAATTCACCCCTCCACTTT. It yields the protein CASSSGRDNSPLHF.

This clonotype was seen a few times. The J gene is TRBJ1-6, the V gene TRBV12-3 or TRBV12-4; unclear D gene. The CDR3 spans 15 residues. V was clipped by 4 bases and J by 7 bases, with 14 bases between them. This chain's CDR3 is CASSSDASRNSPLHF. The CDR3 region has the DNA TGTGCCAGCAGTTCGGACGCGTCAAGGAATTCACCCCTCCACTTT.

V is TRBV20-1 and J is TRBJ1-3, with 7 bases matching TRBD1. V dropped 4 bases and J dropped 4; count of bases not matched to a gene: 7. The CDR3 totals 14 residues. Germline CDR1 and CDR2: DFQATT and SNEGSKA (reference sequence). The CDR3 region has the DNA TGCAGTGCTATGGACAGGACGGGCGGAAACACCATATATTTT. It specifies CSAMDRTGGNTIYF.

This chain links TRBV27 with TRBJ2-5, with D perhaps matching TRBD1 (5 bases). V was pared by 2 bases and J by 2 bases, with 9 bases between. CDR1 is MNHEY and CDR2 is SMNVEV in the germline V gene (reference sequence). This CDR3 contains 14 residues. CDR3 residues: CASSLDSTQETQYF. CDR3 nucleotide sequence: TGTGCCAGCAGTTTAGACAGCACACAAGAGACCCAGTACTTC.